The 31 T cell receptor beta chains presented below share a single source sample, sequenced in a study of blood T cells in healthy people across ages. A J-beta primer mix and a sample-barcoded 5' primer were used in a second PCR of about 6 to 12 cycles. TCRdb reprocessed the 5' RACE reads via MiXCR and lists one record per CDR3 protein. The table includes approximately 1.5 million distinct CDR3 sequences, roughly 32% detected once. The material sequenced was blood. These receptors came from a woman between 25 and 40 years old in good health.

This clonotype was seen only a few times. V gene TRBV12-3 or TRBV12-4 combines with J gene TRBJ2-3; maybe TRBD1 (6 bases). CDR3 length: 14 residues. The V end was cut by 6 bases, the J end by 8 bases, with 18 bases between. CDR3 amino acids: CASRLAKGVGTQYF. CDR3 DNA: TGTGCCAGCAGGCTAGCTAAGGGGGTCGGTACGCAGTATTTT.

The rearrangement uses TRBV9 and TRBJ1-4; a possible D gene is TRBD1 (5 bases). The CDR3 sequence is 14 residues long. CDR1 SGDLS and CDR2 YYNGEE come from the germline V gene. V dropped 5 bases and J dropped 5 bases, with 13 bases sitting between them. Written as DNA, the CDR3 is TGTGCCAGCAGTCCCCAGTGGGGGAATGAAAAACTGTTTTTT. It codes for CASSPQWGNEKLFF. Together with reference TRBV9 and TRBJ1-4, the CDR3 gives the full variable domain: DSGVTQTPKHLITATGQRVTLRCSPRSGDLSVYWYQQSLDQGLQFLIQYYNGEERAKGNILERFSAQQFPDLHSELNLSSLELGDSALYFCASSPQWGNEKLFFGSGTQLSVL.

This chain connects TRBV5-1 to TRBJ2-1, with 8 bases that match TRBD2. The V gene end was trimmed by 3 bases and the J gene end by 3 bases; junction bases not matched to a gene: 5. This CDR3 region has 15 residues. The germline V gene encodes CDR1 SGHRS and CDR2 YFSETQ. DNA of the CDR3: TGCGCCAGCAGCTCAAGCGGGAGTTACTACAATGAGCAGTTCTTC. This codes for CASSSSGSYYNEQFF.

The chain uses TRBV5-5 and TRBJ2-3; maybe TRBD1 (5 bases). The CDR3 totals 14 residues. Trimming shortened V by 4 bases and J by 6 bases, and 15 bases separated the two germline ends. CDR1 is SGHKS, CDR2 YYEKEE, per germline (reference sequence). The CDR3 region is CASSPGHYTDTQYF. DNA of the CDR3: TGTGCCAGCAGCCCCGGACATTACACGGATACGCAGTATTTT.

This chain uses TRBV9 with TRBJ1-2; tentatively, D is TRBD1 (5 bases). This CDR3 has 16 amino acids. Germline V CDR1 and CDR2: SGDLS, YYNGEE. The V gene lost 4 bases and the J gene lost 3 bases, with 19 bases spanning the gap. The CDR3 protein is CASSSGPTTPHYGYTF. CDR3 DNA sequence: TGTGCCAGCAGCTCGGGACCGACGACTCCTCACTATGGCTACACCTTC.

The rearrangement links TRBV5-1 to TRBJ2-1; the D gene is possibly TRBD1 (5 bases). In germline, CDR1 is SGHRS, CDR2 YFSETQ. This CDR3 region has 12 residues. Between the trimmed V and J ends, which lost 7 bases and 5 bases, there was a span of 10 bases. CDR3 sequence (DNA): TGCGCCAGCGAGTCAGGGAACAATGAGCAGTTCTTC. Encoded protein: CASESGNNEQFF.

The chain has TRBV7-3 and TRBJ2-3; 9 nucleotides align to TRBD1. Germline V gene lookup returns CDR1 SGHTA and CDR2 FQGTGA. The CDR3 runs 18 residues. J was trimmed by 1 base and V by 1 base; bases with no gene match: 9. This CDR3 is CASSLNGPRDRGTDTQYF. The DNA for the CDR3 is TGTGCCAGCAGCTTAAACGGGCCCCGGGACAGGGGCACAGATACGCAGTATTTT.

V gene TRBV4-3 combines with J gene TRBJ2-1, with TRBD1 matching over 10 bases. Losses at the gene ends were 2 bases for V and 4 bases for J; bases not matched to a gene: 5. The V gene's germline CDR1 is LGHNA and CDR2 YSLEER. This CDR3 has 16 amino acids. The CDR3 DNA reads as TGCGCCAGCAGCCAACCCGGGACAGGGGTTTACAATGAGCAGTTCTTC. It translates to CASSQPGTGVYNEQFF.

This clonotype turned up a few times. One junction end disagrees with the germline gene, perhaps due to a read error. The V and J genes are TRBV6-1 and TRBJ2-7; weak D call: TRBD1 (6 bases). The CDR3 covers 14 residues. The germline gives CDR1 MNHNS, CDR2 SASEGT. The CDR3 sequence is CASTQTRDVRDTHF. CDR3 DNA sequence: TGTGCCAGCACTCAAACCCGGGACGTCCGGGACACCCACTTC.

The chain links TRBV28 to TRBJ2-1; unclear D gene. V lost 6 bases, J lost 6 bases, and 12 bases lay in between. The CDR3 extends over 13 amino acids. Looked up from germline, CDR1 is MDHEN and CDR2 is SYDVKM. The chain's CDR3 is CASSMTRVNEQFF. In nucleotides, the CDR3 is TGTGCCAGCAGCATGACTCGTGTCAATGAGCAGTTCTTC.

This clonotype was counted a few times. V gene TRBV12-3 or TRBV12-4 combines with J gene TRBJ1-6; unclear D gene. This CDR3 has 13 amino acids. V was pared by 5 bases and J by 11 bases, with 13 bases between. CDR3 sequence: CASSPNTRPPLHF. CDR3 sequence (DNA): TGTGCCAGCAGTCCCAACACCCGTCCACCCCTCCACTTT.

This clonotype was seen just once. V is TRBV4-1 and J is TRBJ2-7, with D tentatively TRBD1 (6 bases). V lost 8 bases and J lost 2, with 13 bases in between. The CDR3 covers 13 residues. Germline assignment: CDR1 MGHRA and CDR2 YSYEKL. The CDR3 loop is CASGPQGPYEQYF. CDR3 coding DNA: TGCGCCAGCGGCCCACAGGGTCCCTACGAGCAGTACTTC.

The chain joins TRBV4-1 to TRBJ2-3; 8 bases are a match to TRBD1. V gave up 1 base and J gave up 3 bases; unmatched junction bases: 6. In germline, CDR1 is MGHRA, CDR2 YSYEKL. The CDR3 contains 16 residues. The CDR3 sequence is CASSQAHRGETDTQYF. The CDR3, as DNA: TGCGCCAGCAGCCAAGCTCACAGGGGGGAAACAGATACGCAGTATTTT.

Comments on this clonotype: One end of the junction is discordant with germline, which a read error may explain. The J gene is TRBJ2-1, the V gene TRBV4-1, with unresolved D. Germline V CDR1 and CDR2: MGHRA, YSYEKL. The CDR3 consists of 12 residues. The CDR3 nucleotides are TGCGCCAACAGCCCCCCGGACAATGAGCAGTTCTTC. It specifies CANSPPDNEQFF.

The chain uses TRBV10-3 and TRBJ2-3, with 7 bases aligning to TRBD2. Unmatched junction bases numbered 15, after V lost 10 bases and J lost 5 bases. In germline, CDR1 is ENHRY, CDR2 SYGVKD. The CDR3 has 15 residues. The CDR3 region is CATGPRGRGKDTQYF. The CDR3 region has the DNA TGTGCCACCGGCCCCCGCGGGAGAGGGAAAGATACGCAGTATTTT.

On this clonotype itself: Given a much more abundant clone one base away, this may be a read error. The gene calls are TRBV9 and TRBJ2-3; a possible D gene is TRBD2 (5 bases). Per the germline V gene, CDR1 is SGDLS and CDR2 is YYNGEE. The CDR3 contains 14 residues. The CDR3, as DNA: TGTGCCAGCAACGTAGTGGGAGCACGAGATACGCAGTATTTT. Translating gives CASNVVGARDTQYF.

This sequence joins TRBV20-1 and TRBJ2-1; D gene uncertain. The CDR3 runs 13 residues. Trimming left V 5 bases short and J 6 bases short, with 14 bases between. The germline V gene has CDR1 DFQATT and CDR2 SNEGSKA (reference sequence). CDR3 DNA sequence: TGCAGTGCTCGCCGGCTGATCCTCAATGAGCAGTTCTTC. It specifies CSARRLILNEQFF.

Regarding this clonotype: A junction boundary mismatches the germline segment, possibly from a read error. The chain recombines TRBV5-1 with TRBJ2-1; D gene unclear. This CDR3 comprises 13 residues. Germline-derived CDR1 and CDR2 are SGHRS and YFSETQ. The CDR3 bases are TGCGCCAGCAGCTTGTTGACCACCAATGAACAGTTCTTC. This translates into CASSLLTTNEQFF.

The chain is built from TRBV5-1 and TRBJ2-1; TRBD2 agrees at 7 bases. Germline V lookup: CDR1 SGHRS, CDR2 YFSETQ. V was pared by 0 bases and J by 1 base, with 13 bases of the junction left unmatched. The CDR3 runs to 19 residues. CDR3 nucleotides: TGCGCCAGCAGCTTGGTTGGGGGGGGTCGGATCGGTTCCTACAATGAGCAGTTCTTC. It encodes CASSLVGGGRIGSYNEQFF.

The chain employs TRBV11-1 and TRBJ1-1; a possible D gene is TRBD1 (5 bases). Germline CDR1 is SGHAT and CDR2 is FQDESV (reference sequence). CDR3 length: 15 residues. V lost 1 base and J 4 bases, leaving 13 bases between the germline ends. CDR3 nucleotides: TGTGCCAGCAGCTTAGGCTCGGCAGGGACCACTGAAGCTTTCTTT. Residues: CASSLGSAGTTEAFF.

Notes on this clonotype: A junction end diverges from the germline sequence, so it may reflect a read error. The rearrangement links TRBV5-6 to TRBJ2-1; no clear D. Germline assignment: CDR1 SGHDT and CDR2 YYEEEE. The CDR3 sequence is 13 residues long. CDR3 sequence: CVSSLGDLWEQFF. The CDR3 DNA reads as TGTGTCAGCAGCTTGGGCGATCTGTGGGAGCAGTTCTTC.

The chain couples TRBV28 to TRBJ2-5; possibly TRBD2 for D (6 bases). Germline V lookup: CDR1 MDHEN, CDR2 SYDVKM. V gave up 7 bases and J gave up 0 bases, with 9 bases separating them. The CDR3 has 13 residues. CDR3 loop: CASKEGYQETQYF. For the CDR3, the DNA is TGTGCCAGCAAGGAGGGGTACCAAGAGACCCAGTACTTC. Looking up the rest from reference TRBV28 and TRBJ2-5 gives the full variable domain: DVKVTQSSRYLVKRTGEKVFLECVQDMDHENMFWYRQDPGLGLRLIYFSYDVKMKEKGDIPEGYSVSREKKERFSLILESASTNQTSMYLCASKEGYQETQYFGPGTRLLVL.

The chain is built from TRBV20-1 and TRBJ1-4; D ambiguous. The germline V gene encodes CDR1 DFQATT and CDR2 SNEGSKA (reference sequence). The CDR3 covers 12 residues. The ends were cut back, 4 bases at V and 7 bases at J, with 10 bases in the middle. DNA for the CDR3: TGCAGTGCTAAGGCCACGAGTGAAAAACTGTTTTTT. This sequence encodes CSAKATSEKLFF.

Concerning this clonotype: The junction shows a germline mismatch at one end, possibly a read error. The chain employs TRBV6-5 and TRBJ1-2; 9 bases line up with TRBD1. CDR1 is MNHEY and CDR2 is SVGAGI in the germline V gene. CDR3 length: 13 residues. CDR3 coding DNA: TGTACCAGCAGTTCAAGACAGGGGGATGGCTACACCTTC. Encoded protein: CTSSSRQGDGYTF.

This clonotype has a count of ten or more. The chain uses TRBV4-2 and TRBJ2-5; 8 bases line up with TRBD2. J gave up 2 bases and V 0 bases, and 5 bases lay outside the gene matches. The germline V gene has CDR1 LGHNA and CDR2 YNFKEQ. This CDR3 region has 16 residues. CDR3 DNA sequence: TGTGCCAGCAGCCAAGAAGGCGGACTAGCTCAAGAGACCCAGTACTTC. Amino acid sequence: CASSQEGGLAQETQYF.

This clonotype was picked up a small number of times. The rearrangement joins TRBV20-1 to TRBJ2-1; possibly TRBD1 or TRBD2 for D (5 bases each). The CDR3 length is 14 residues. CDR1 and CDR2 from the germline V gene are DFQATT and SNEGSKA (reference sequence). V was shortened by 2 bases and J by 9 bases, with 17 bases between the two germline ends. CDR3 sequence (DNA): TGCAGTGCTAGACTGTGGGGCGAGGACTTTGAGCAGTTCTTC. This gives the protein CSARLWGEDFEQFF.

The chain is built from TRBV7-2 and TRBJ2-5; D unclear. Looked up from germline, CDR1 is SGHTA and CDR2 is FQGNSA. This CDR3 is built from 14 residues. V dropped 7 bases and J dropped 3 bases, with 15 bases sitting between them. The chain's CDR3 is CASTPEAGEETQYF. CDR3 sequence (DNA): TGTGCCAGCACCCCTGAAGCAGGAGAAGAGACCCAGTACTTC. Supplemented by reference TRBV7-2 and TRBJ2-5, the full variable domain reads GAGVSQSPSNKVTEKGKDVELRCDPISGHTALYWYRQSLGQGLEFLIYFQGNSAPDKSGLPSDRFSAERTGGSVSTLTIQRTQQEDSAVYLCASTPEAGEETQYFGPGTRLLVL.

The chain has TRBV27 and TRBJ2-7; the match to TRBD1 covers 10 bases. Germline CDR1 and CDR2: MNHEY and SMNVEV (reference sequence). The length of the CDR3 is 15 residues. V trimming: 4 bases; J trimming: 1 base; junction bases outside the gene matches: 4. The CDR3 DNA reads TGTGCCAGCAGTTCCGGGGACAGGGGATCCTACGAGCAGTACTTC. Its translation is CASSSGDRGSYEQYF.

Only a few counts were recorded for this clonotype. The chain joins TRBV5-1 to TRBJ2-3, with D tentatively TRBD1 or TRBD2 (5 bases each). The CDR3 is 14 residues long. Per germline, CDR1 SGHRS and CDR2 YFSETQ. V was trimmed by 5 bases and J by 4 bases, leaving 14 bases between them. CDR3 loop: CASSTGRNSDTQYF. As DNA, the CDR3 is TGCGCCAGCAGTACGGGACGTAACTCAGATACGCAGTATTTT.

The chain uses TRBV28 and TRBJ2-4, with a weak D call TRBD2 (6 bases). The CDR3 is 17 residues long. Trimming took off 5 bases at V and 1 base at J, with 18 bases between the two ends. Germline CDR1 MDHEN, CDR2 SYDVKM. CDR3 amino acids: CASSLLRGRVAKNIQYF. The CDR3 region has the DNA TGTGCCAGCAGTCTCCTTCGGGGGAGAGTGGCCAAAAACATTCAGTACTTC.

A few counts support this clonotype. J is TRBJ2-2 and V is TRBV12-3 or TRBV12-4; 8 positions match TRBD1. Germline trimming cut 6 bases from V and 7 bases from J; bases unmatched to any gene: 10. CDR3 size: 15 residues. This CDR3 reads CASSDDRGRGGELFF. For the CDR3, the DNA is TGTGCCAGCAGCGATGACAGGGGAAGAGGCGGGGAGCTGTTTTTT.